These 2 T cell receptor beta chains were sequenced from one sample in a study of blood T cells in healthy people across ages. Primed by a sample-barcoded 5' primer and a J-beta primer mix, a second PCR proceeded for 7 to 11 cycles. TCRdb passed the 5' RACE reads through MiXCR, listing each CDR3 protein once. Among roughly 730,000 distinct CDR3 sequences listed, more than 55% were seen once. Specimen: blood. These receptors all stem from a man aged 35-49 years in good health.

The CDR3 sequence: CASPHPQKTYEQYF. CDR3 bases: TGTGCCAGCCCCCATCCCCAGAAGACCTACGAGCAGTACTTC. The chain is built from TRBV2 and TRBJ2-7, with unresolved D. V was shortened by 8 bases and J by 2 bases, with 16 bases between the two germline ends. Germline-derived CDR1 and CDR2 are SNHLY and FYNNEI. The CDR3 contains 14 residues.

This clonotype appeared a few times. The chain links TRBV27 to TRBJ2-3; 8 bases are shared with TRBD2. The CDR3 has 16 residues. Per germline, CDR1 MNHEY and CDR2 SMNVEV (reference sequence). The junction had 11 bases not matched to a gene; V was cut back by 5 bases and J by 4 bases. CDR3 in amino acids: CASSPHQRGIADTQYF. DNA for the CDR3: TGTGCCAGCAGTCCTCACCAGCGGGGGATCGCAGATACGCAGTATTTT.